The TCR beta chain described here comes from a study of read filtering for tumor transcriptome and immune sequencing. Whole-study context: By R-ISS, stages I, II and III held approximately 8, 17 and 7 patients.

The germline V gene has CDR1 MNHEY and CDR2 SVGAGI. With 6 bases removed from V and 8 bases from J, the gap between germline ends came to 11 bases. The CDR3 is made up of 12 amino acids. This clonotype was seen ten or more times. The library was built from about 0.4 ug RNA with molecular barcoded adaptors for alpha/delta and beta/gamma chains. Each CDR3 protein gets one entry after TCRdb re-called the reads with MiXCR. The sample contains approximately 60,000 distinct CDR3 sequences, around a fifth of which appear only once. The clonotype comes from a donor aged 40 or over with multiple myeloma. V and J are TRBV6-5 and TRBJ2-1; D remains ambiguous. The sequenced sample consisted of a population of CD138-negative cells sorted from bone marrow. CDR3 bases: TGTGCCAGCAGGAGAGTGGGCGATGAGCAGTTCTTC. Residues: CASRRVGDEQFF.